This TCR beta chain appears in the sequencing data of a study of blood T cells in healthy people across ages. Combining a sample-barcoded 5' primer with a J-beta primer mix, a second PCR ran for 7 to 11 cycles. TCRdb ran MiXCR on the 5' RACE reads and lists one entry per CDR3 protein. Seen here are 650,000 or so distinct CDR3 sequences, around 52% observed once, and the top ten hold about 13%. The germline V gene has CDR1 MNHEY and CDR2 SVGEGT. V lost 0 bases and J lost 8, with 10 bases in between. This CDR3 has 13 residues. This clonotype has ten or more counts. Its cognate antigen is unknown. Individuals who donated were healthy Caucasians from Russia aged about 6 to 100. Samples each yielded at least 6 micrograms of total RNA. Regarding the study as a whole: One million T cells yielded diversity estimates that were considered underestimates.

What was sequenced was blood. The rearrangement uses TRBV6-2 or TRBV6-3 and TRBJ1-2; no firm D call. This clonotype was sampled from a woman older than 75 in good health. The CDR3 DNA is TGTGCCAGCAGTTACTCGAAAGGGCACGGCTACACCTTC. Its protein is CASSYSKGHGYTF.